This TCR beta chain was sequenced in a study of cytomegalovirus exposure and HLA in healthy donors. Overall study results and limits: The listing of roughly 160 TCR beta chains classed them as cytomegalovirus-associated. According to reports, the classifier identified cytomegalovirus status with high specificity and sensitivity.

Amplification used 60 Vbeta primers and 13 Jbeta primers. Under the authors' procedure: Later, an analysis found 80 million or so unique TCR beta chains, and around 10 million of these were shared. The protocol was immunoSEQ multiplex PCR, while the TCRdb copy is restricted to in-frame clones and leaves out a portion. V, J and clone size are those of that table, while D and trimming were read from the DNA. The sample lists 130,000 to 150,000 clones, approximately 80% occurring once. This clone was seen only a few times. As yet, its antigen is unknown. The V gene end was trimmed by 1 base and the J gene end by 7 bases; junction bases not matched to a gene: 4. This CDR3 region has 15 residues. The germline CDR1 and CDR2 sequences are SGHRS and YFSETQ.

The specimen was PBMCs. This receptor was identified in a female donor in good health and CMV-seronegative. The chain employs TRBV5-1 and TRBJ2-1; 11 bases line up with TRBD2. The chain's CDR3 is CASSLQTSGTNEQFF. The CDR3 DNA reads as TGCGCCAGCAGCTTGCAGACTAGCGGGACTAATGAGCAGTTCTTC.